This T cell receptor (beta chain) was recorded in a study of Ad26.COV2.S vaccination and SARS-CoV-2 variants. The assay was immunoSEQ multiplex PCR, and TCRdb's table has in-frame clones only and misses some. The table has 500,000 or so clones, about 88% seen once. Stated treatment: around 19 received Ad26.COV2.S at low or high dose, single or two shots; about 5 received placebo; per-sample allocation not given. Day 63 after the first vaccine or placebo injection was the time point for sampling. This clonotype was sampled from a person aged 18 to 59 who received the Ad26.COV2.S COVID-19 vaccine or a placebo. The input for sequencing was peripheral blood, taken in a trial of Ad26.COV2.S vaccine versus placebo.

The CDR3 loop reads CASSIMGVSNQPQHF. CDR3 DNA sequence: TGTGCCAGTAGTATTATGGGTGTAAGCAATCAGCCCCAGCATTTT. This chain connects TRBV19 to TRBJ1-5, with no clear D. CDR3 size: 15 residues. Germline V lookup: CDR1 LNHDA, CDR2 SQIVND (reference sequence). V lost 3 bases and J 1 base, leaving 10 bases between the germline ends.